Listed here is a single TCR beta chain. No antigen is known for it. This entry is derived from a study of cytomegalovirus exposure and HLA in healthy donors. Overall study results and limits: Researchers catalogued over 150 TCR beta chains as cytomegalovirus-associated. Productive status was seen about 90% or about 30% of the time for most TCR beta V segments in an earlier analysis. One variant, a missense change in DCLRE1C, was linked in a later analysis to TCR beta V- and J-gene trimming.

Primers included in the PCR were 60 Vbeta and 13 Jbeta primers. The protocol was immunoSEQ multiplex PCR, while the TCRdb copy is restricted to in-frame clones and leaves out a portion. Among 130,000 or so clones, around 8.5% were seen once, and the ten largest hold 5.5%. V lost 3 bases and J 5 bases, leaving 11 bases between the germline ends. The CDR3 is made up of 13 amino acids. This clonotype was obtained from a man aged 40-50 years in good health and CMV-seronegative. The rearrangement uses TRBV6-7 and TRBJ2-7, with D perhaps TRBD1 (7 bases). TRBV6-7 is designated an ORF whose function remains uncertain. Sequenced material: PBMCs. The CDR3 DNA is TGTGCCAGCAGTTATACAGGGGAGGACGAGCAGTACTTC. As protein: CASSYTGEDEQYF.